These 30 T cell receptor beta chains were all obtained from the same sample, sequenced in a study of T cells in Graves' hyperthyroidism and ophthalmopathy. TCR beta CDR3 regions were amplified from RNA. HTBI primers were used for first-round RT-PCR of the TCR CDR3. TCRdb passed the multiplex PCR reads through MiXCR, listing each CDR3 protein once. The data hold 350,000 or so distinct CDR3 sequences, with 18% observed a single time. Sequencing was performed on blood. Receptor source: a woman in her 50s with Graves' hyperthyroidism.

The gene calls are TRBV7-9 and TRBJ1-3; no reliable D call. V gave up 3 bases and J gave up 1 base, with 7 bases separating them. The CDR3 length is 14 residues. Per germline, CDR1 SEHNR and CDR2 FQNEAQ (reference sequence). In DNA form, the CDR3 reads TGTGCCAGCAGCTTTTACGATTCTGGAAACACCATATATTTT. Encoded protein: CASSFYDSGNTIYF.

This clonotype has at least ten counts. CDR3 in DNA: TGTGCCAGCAGTTCGAGGCCTGGAAACACCATATATTTT. Amino acids: CASSSRPGNTIYF. The chain has TRBV6-1 and TRBJ1-3; no clear D gene. The germline V gene encodes CDR1 MNHNS and CDR2 SASEGT. This CDR3 contains 13 residues. V lost 5 bases and J lost 2, with 7 bases in between.

V and J are TRBV10-3 and TRBJ1-6, with no clear D. The ends were cut back, 2 bases at V and 6 bases at J, with 8 bases in the middle. CDR1 is ENHRY and CDR2 is SYGVKD in the germline V gene. The CDR3 covers 14 residues. In DNA form, the CDR3 reads TGTGCCATCAGTGAGGGACTGACTAATTCACCCCTCCACTTT. Translated: CAISEGLTNSPLHF.

This clonotype has a count of ten or more. V is TRBV28 and J is TRBJ2-3; D is undetermined. Per germline, CDR1 MDHEN and CDR2 SYDVKM. The CDR3 runs 13 residues. Trimming removed 6 bases at V and 2 bases at J, with 9 bases between. CDR3 DNA: TGTGCCAGCAGGATTGGCAACACAGATACGCAGTATTTT. The encoded protein is CASRIGNTDTQYF.

This clonotype was counted between two and nine times. The V call is TRBV3-1, the J call TRBJ1-2; TRBD1 agrees at 7 bases. The J segment lost 6 bases and the V segment lost 2 bases, leaving 9 bases of the junction unmatched. CDR1 and CDR2 (germline): LGHDT, YNNKEL (reference sequence). The CDR3 has 15 amino acids. This chain's CDR3 is CASSQPARGLDGYTF. The CDR3 coding sequence is TGTGCCAGCAGCCAACCGGCCAGGGGGTTGGATGGCTACACCTTC.

This clonotype was counted between two and nine times. The CDR3 loop is CAWSPVLAGEGEQYF. The CDR3 nucleotides are TGTGCCTGGAGCCCCGTCCTAGCGGGAGAGGGAGAGCAGTACTTC. This chain joins TRBV30 and TRBJ2-7; 10 bases are shared with TRBD2. V shed 3 bases, J shed 7 bases, and the junction held 12 bases outside the gene matches. The CDR3 contains 15 residues. The germline V gene encodes CDR1 GTSNPN and CDR2 SVGIG (reference sequence).

For the CDR3, the DNA is TGTGCCAGTAGCAACCTCCGCTGGGGGGCCAACGTCCTGACTTTC. It translates to CASSNLRWGANVLTF. This chain uses TRBV28 with TRBJ2-6; D gene unclear. CDR1 and CDR2 (germline): MDHEN, SYDVKM. V lost 9 bases and J lost 4, with 16 bases in between. The CDR3 consists of 15 residues.

The chain carries TRBV14 and TRBJ2-7, with D unresolved. Germline V gene sequence: CDR1 SGHDN, CDR2 FVKESK. The ends were cut back, 6 bases at V and 3 bases at J, with 9 bases in the middle. This CDR3 is built from 12 residues. CDR3 protein: CASSLLNYEQYF. CDR3 in DNA: TGTGCCAGCAGTCTACTCAACTACGAGCAGTACTTC.

This clonotype was found a few times. The rearrangement joins TRBV7-6 to TRBJ2-2, with 7 nucleotides matching TRBD2. The CDR3 has 14 residues. Losses at the gene ends were 7 bases for V and 2 bases for J; bases not matched to a gene: 4. Per the germline V gene, CDR1 is SGHVS and CDR2 is FNYEAQ. The CDR3, as DNA: TGTGCCAGCATACTAGCGCCAAACACCGGGGAGCTGTTTTTT. Protein sequence: CASILAPNTGELFF.

The rearrangement links TRBV15 to TRBJ1-4; D is perhaps TRBD1 (5 bases). Germline-derived CDR1 and CDR2 are LNHNV and YYDKDF (reference sequence). CDR3 length: 16 amino acids. V lost 8 bases and J lost 3, with 19 bases in between. This chain's CDR3 is CATSQKGRAPNEKLFF. The CDR3, as DNA: TGTGCCACCTCCCAGAAGGGCAGGGCGCCTAATGAAAAACTGTTTTTT.

The chain employs TRBV29-1 and TRBJ2-5; 7 nucleotides align to TRBD2. Germline loops: CDR1 SQVTM, CDR2 ANQGSEA. V trimming: 3 bases; J trimming: 5 bases; junction bases outside the gene matches: 3. This CDR3 is 12 amino acids long. The CDR3 loop is CSVEGGSETQYF. As DNA, the CDR3 is TGCAGCGTTGAGGGGGGGTCGGAGACCCAGTACTTC.

The V and J genes are TRBV7-9 and TRBJ1-1; TRBD1 might be the D (6 bases). This CDR3 comprises 14 residues. Trimming took off 0 bases at V and 6 bases at J, with 11 bases between the two ends. Germline V lookup: CDR1 SEHNR, CDR2 FQNEAQ (reference sequence). The CDR3 DNA sequence: TGTGCCAGCAGCTTAGCTGGGGGCGGGTCTGAAGCTTTCTTT. It translates to CASSLAGGGSEAFF.

This clonotype was seen a handful of times. The V gene is TRBV28, the J gene TRBJ1-5; D perhaps matches TRBD1 (6 bases). The length of the CDR3 is 19 residues. V was cut by 5 bases and J by 1 base, with 24 bases left in between. The V gene's germline CDR1 is MDHEN and CDR2 SYDVKM. The DNA for the CDR3 is TGTGCCAGCAGTAAAAAGCTGGACAGTCAGCAATCGAGCAATCAGCCCCAGCATTTT. Translation: CASSKKLDSQQSSNQPQHF. The complete variable domain, with remaining parts taken from reference TRBV28 and TRBJ1-5, reads DVKVTQSSRYLVKRTGEKVFLECVQDMDHENMFWYRQDPGLGLRLIYFSYDVKMKEKGDIPEGYSVSREKKERFSLILESASTNQTSMYLCASSKKLDSQQSSNQPQHFGDGTRLSIL.

This clonotype was found a few times. The chain employs TRBV20-1 and TRBJ2-3, with 9 bases that match TRBD2. The CDR3 sequence is 14 residues long. Trimming took 6 bases from V and 2 from J; bases not matched to a gene: 6. CDR1 and CDR2 (germline): DFQATT, SNEGSKA (reference sequence). In DNA, the CDR3 is TGCAGTGCCTCCTTAGCGGGGGCCACAGATACGCAGTATTTT. It codes for CSASLAGATDTQYF.

This chain uses TRBV15 with TRBJ2-3; no clear D gene. The V gene lost 0 bases and the J gene lost 3 bases, with 7 bases spanning the gap. Germline V gives CDR1 LNHNV, CDR2 YYDKDF (reference sequence). The CDR3 sequence is 14 residues long. The CDR3 sequence is CATSRDLGTDTQYF. CDR3 in DNA: TGTGCCACCAGCAGAGATCTCGGGACAGATACGCAGTATTTT.

This clonotype was detected only a few times. This chain joins TRBV19 and TRBJ2-3; D gene unclear. The V end lost 3 bases, the J end lost 0 bases, and 7 bases lay between the germline ends. CDR3 length: 14 residues. CDR1 LNHDA and CDR2 SQIVND come from the germline V gene (reference sequence). CDR3 amino acids: CASSIPGSTDTQYF. CDR3 nucleotide sequence: TGTGCCAGTAGTATTCCAGGAAGCACAGATACGCAGTATTTT.

This clonotype turned up a few times. This CDR3 reads CSVWSSVQTLYGYTF. The CDR3 bases are TGCAGCGTGTGGTCTTCGGTACAGACCCTCTATGGCTACACCTTC. The chain has TRBV29-1 and TRBJ1-2; D gene uncertain. V dropped 6 bases and J dropped 4 bases, with 21 bases sitting between them. The CDR3 is made up of 15 amino acids. Germline-derived CDR1 and CDR2 are SQVTM and ANQGSEA.

The chain combines TRBV30 with TRBJ1-4, with 8 positions matching TRBD1. V lost 3 bases, J lost 7 bases, and 10 bases stayed unmatched. This CDR3 is built from 15 residues. In germline, CDR1 is GTSNPN, CDR2 SVGIG (reference sequence). The CDR3 nucleotides are TGTGCCTGGAGAGGGAAGACAGGGGTAGTTGAAAAACTGTTTTTT. Translated, it gives CAWRGKTGVVEKLFF.

This clonotype was seen ten or more times. This chain joins TRBV2 and TRBJ1-4, with D possibly matching TRBD1 (6 bases). V lost 4 bases and J 7 bases, leaving 13 bases between the germline ends. The CDR3 contains 14 residues. Germline CDR1 reads SNHLY; CDR2 reads FYNNEI. The CDR3 nucleotides read TGTGCCAGCAGTGTCGGCAGGGGAACTGAAAAACTGTTTTTT. Encoded protein: CASSVGRGTEKLFF.

V and J are TRBV16 and TRBJ1-2, with D maybe TRBD1 (6 bases). The CDR3 has 16 amino acids. Trimming left V 0 bases short and J 2 bases short, with 13 bases between. CDR1 is KGHSY and CDR2 is FQNENV in the germline V gene. CDR3 sequence (DNA): TGTGCCAGCAGCCAATCCCCAGACAGGCGGAACTATGGCTACACCTTC. Translation gives CASSQSPDRRNYGYTF.

V gene TRBV29-1 combines with J gene TRBJ2-5, with D unresolved. Trimming removed 6 bases at V and 5 bases at J, with 16 bases between. The CDR3 contains 13 residues. Looked up from germline, CDR1 is SQVTM and CDR2 is ANQGSEA. This CDR3 is CSVAISLGETQYF. Here the CDR3 DNA reads TGCAGCGTGGCCATTTCCTTGGGGGAGACCCAGTACTTC. Complete variable domain (other parts from reference TRBV29-1 and TRBJ2-5): SAVISQKPSRDICQRGTSLTIQCQVDSQVTMMFWYRQQPGQSLTLIATANQGSEATYESGFVIDKFPISRPNLTFSTLTVSNMSPEDSSIYLCSVAISLGETQYFGPGTRLLVL.

To note about this clonotype: This may stem from a read error, because a much larger clone lies one nucleotide away. This rearrangement joins TRBV5-1 to TRBJ2-1; no definite D call. Trimming stripped 2 bases from V and 2 bases from J, with 14 bases between. CDR1 and CDR2 from the germline V gene are SGHRS and YFSETQ. The CDR3 consists of 16 residues. The CDR3 loop reads CASSFFTERAYNEQFF. Here the CDR3 DNA reads TGCGCCAGCAGCTTTTTTACGGAGCGTGCCTACAATGAGCAGTTCTTC. Full variable domain (outside the CDR3, taken from reference TRBV5-1 and TRBJ2-1): KAGVTQTPRYLIKTRGQQVTLSCSPISGHRSVSWYQQTPGQGLQFLFEYFSETQRNKGNFPGRFSGRQFSNSRSEMNVSTLELGDSALYLCASSFFTERAYNEQFFGPGTRLTVL.

The table lists this clonotype with a few counts. This chain joins TRBV28 and TRBJ1-1; weak D call: TRBD1 (5 bases). Germline CDR1 and CDR2: MDHEN and SYDVKM. V lost 3 bases and J lost 8, with 13 bases in between. The CDR3 has 13 residues. The CDR3 spells CASSLGRELEAFF. CDR3 DNA: TGTGCCAGCAGTTTGGGCAGGGAGCTGGAAGCTTTCTTT.

The table lists this clonotype with a few counts. The chain combines TRBV7-3 with TRBJ2-1, with 7 bases matching TRBD2. The germline V gene has CDR1 SGHTA and CDR2 FQGTGA. The CDR3 is 13 amino acids. Trimming cost V 1 base and J 9 bases; bases outside gene matches: 3. The CDR3 bases are TGTGCCAGCAGCTTAAGTATAGCGGGTGAGCAGTTCTTC. Translation gives CASSLSIAGEQFF.

This clonotype has a handful of counts. This chain uses TRBV11-2 with TRBJ1-3, with D perhaps matching TRBD1 (5 bases). Germline-derived CDR1 and CDR2 are SGHAT and FQNNGV. The CDR3 contains 17 residues. V gave up 5 bases and J gave up 0 bases, with 17 bases separating them. CDR3 sequence (DNA): TGTGCCAGCAGCCAGGGACCCAATACCAACTCTGGAAACACCATATATTTT. Residues: CASSQGPNTNSGNTIYF.

Ten or more counts support this clonotype. V and J are TRBV12-3 or TRBV12-4 and TRBJ1-1; the D gene is possibly TRBD1 (6 bases). This CDR3 spans 15 amino acids. V was pared by 5 bases and J by 4 bases, with 17 bases between. CDR3 DNA sequence: TGTGCCAGCAGTACCCACAGGGAATGGAGCACTGAAGCTTTCTTT. Its translation is CASSTHREWSTEAFF.

This clonotype appeared a few times. The CDR3 region has the DNA TGTGCCAGCAGCTTAGCTTGGACAGATACGCAGTATTTT. Protein sequence: CASSLAWTDTQYF. The chain links TRBV7-6 to TRBJ2-3; unclear D gene. The V and J ends lost 0 bases and 3 bases respectively, with 4 bases between them. Germline V gene lookup returns CDR1 SGHVS and CDR2 FNYEAQ. The CDR3 runs to 13 residues. Variable domain in full (rest from reference TRBV7-6 and TRBJ2-3): GAGVSQSPRYKVTKRGQDVALRCDPISGHVSLYWYRQALGQGPEFLTYFNYEAQQDKSGLPNDRFSAERPEGSISTLTIQRTEQRDSAMYRCASSLAWTDTQYFGPGTRLTVL.

The chain links TRBV12-5 to TRBJ2-1, with 10 bases aligning to TRBD1. After removal of 6 bases from V and 5 bases from J, the junction contained 4 bases not matched to a gene. Germline CDR1 reads LGHNT; CDR2 reads FRNRAP. The CDR3 contains 14 residues. In nucleotides, the CDR3 is TGTGCTAGTGGGCCGGGACAGGGGAACAATGAGCAGTTCTTC. Its translation is CASGPGQGNNEQFF.

There are a few counts of this clonotype. This rearrangement joins TRBV7-9 to TRBJ2-5, with TRBD2 matching 7 bases. Losses at the gene ends were 6 bases for V and 4 bases for J; bases not matched to a gene: 11. The CDR3 runs to 15 residues. Germline CDR1 reads SEHNR; CDR2 reads FQNEAQ (reference sequence). This chain's CDR3 is CASRGGVPRGETQYF. Written as DNA, the CDR3 is TGTGCCAGCAGGGGGGGGGTCCCACGCGGAGAGACCCAGTACTTC.

This clonotype showed up just a few times. The J gene is TRBJ2-3, the V gene TRBV6-1, with D possibly matching TRBD1 (5 bases). Trimming removed 6 bases at V and 7 bases at J, with 14 bases between. The CDR3 covers 13 residues. CDR1 is MNHNS, CDR2 SASEGT, per germline. The CDR3 reads CASSQPQEHTQYF. The CDR3 nucleotides read TGTGCCAGCAGCCAACCACAGGAACATACGCAGTATTTT.